Each of the 30 T cell receptor beta chains below was sequenced from the same sample in a study of blood T cells in healthy people across ages. Combining a sample-barcoded 5' primer with a J-beta primer mix, a second PCR ran for about 7 to 11 cycles. Each CDR3 protein is one row after TCRdb ran MiXCR on the 5' RACE reads. The sample consists of a few hundred thousand distinct CDR3 sequences, over 45% of them appearing once. Input material: blood. These receptors were taken from a man aged 55 to 69 in good health.

This rearrangement joins TRBV6-2 or TRBV6-3 to TRBJ2-5; D unresolved. The J call may be wrong; the DNA end is better matched by TRBJ2-7. The CDR3 extends over 11 amino acids. Germline V gene lookup returns CDR1 MNHEY and CDR2 SVGEGT. DNA for the CDR3: TGTGCCAGCACCCAGAACTACGAGCAGTACTTC. This codes for CASTQNYEQYF.

The rearrangement joins TRBV7-2 to TRBJ1-5, with no clear D. Trimming removed 3 bases from V and 3 bases from J, with 6 bases in between. From germline, CDR1 is SGHTA and CDR2 FQGNSA. The CDR3 covers 13 residues. CDR3 sequence: CASSLNINQPQHF. The CDR3 bases are TGTGCCAGCAGCTTGAACATCAATCAGCCCCAGCATTTT.

This clonotype showed up just a few times. The chain is built from TRBV7-9 and TRBJ2-6; no clear D. Germline V gene data show CDR1 as SEHNR and CDR2 as FQNEAQ (reference sequence). The CDR3 loop spans 14 amino acids. V lost 7 bases to trimming and J lost 2 bases, with 9 bases between them. In DNA, the CDR3 is TGTGCCAGCAAGGTGGTTGCTGGGGCCAACGTCCTGACTTTC. Its translation is CASKVVAGANVLTF.

This rearrangement joins TRBV29-1 to TRBJ1-1; D remains ambiguous. The V gene's germline CDR1 is SQVTM and CDR2 ANQGSEA. Trimming cost V 4 bases and J 4 bases, with 16 bases left between them. The CDR3 loop spans 14 amino acids. CDR3 DNA: TGCAGCGTTGTCAGGTTGGAACCAGGCACTGAAGCTTTCTTT. This sequence encodes CSVVRLEPGTEAFF.

The rearrangement links TRBV4-2 to TRBJ2-5, with TRBD2 matching over 14 bases. The CDR3 is 16 amino acids. The V and J ends lost 4 bases and 4 bases, in that order; junction bases with no gene match: 5. From germline, CDR1 is LGHNA and CDR2 YNFKEQ. The CDR3 DNA reads as TGTGCCAGCAGCCCCGGGACTAGCGGGGGCTTAGAGACCCAGTACTTC. It encodes CASSPGTSGGLETQYF.

V usage is TRBV11-2 and J usage is TRBJ2-7; 12 nucleotides align to TRBD2. Germline values: CDR1 SGHAT, CDR2 FQNNGV. This CDR3 is 15 amino acids long. V lost 6 bases and J lost 4; bases outside the gene matches: 7. CDR3 region: CASRPPSGGGYEQYF. The CDR3 DNA reads TGTGCCAGCAGGCCGCCTAGCGGGGGGGGTTACGAGCAGTACTTC.

The V and J genes are TRBV7-2 and TRBJ2-7; tentatively, D is TRBD1 (6 bases). The V gene's germline CDR1 is SGHTA and CDR2 FQGNSA. The V end lost 5 bases, the J end lost 0 bases, and 17 bases lay between the germline ends. The CDR3 is made up of 16 amino acids. CDR3 residues: CASSRGGGSSSYEQYF. CDR3 DNA sequence: TGTGCCAGCAGCCGAGGGGGTGGCTCGAGCTCCTACGAGCAGTACTTC.

Worth noting for this clonotype: At one end, the junction sequence differs from germline, possibly due to a read error. The chain uses TRBV13 and TRBJ2-1; no clear D. The CDR3 length is 14 residues. Germline V lookup: CDR1 PRHDT, CDR2 FYEKMQ (reference sequence). The CDR3 nucleotides read TGTGCCAGCAACTCGGTCGGCCATTACAATAAGCAGTTCTTC. Translating it yields CASNSVGHYNKQFF. Full variable domain (rest looked up from reference TRBV13 and TRBJ2-1): AAGVIQSPRHLIKEKRETATLKCYPIPRHDTVYWYQQGPGQDPQFLISFYEKMQSDKGSIPDRFSAQQFSDYHSELNMSSLELGDSALYFCASNSVGHYNKQFFGPGTRLTVL.

The V and J genes are TRBV6-6 and TRBJ2-3, with 7 nucleotides matching TRBD1. The ends lost 1 base at V and 0 bases at J; junction bases unmatched: 1. The CDR3 length is 15 residues. The germline V gene encodes CDR1 MNHNY and CDR2 SVGAGI (reference sequence). The CDR3 region is CASSYLDRSTDTQYF. The CDR3 DNA reads as TGTGCCAGCAGTTACTTGGACAGGAGCACAGATACGCAGTATTTT.

The V and J genes are TRBV29-1 and TRBJ2-2; D might be TRBD1 (5 bases). The CDR3 totals 16 residues. Germline CDR1 SQVTM, CDR2 ANQGSEA. V lost 6 bases and J lost 0, with 17 bases in between. The CDR3, as DNA: TGCAGCGTCCTGCGTGGAGCAGGGTCGAACACCGGGGAGCTGTTTTTT. Amino acids: CSVLRGAGSNTGELFF.

The V gene is TRBV7-8, the J gene TRBJ1-2; no clear D. There are 16 residues in the CDR3. Trimming stripped 4 bases from V and 2 bases from J, with 17 bases between. Germline-derived CDR1 and CDR2 are SGHVS and FQNEAQ. CDR3: CASSSTPRGQNYGYTF. DNA for the CDR3: TGTGCCAGCAGCTCAACCCCACGGGGTCAAAACTATGGCTACACCTTC.

This clonotype has only a few counts. The chain has TRBV28 and TRBJ2-7; D is tentatively TRBD1 or TRBD2 (5 bases each). This CDR3 contains 18 residues. The germline CDR1 and CDR2 sequences are MDHEN and SYDVKM. V lost 0 bases and J 1 base, leaving 19 bases between the germline ends. CDR3 region: CASSLWGVDPGYSYEQYF. The CDR3 DNA follows: TGTGCCAGCAGTTTATGGGGGGTCGACCCAGGGTATTCCTACGAGCAGTACTTC. The entire variable domain, with the rest obtained from reference TRBV28 and TRBJ2-7, is as follows: DVKVTQSSRYLVKRTGEKVFLECVQDMDHENMFWYRQDPGLGLRLIYFSYDVKMKEKGDIPEGYSVSREKKERFSLILESASTNQTSMYLCASSLWGVDPGYSYEQYFGPGTRLTVT.

With regard to this clonotype: The junction shows a germline mismatch at one end, possibly a read error. The chain combines TRBV3-1 with TRBJ2-6, with a possible D match to TRBD1 (5 bases). CDR3 length equals 14 residues. CDR1 and CDR2 (germline): LGHDT, YNNKEL (reference sequence). CDR3 region: CASSQDIGASVLTF. In DNA form, the CDR3 reads TGTGCCAGCAGCCAAGATATAGGGGCCAGCGTCCTGACTTTC.

The J gene is TRBJ1-1, the V gene TRBV12-3 or TRBV12-4, with D tentatively TRBD1 (6 bases). The V and J ends lost 0 bases and 6 bases respectively, with 14 bases between them. This CDR3 is 15 amino acids long. The CDR3 protein is CASSLARGGSPEAFF. As DNA, the CDR3 is TGTGCCAGCAGTTTAGCCAGGGGAGGAAGTCCTGAAGCTTTCTTT.

V is TRBV2 and J is TRBJ1-2; D possibly corresponds to TRBD1 (6 bases). V gave up 6 bases and J gave up 6 bases, with 14 bases separating them. The CDR3 totals 13 residues. Looked up from germline, CDR1 is SNHLY and CDR2 is FYNNEI. CDR3 amino acids: CASRSAGEDGYTF. As DNA, the CDR3 is TGTGCCAGCAGATCGGCAGGGGAAGATGGCTACACCTTC.

This clonotype was seen at least ten times. The gene calls are TRBV5-1 and TRBJ2-1; D unresolved. Germline V gene sequence: CDR1 SGHRS, CDR2 YFSETQ. The CDR3 runs 14 residues. The V end lost 4 bases, the J end lost 7 bases, and 15 bases lay between the germline ends. In nucleotides, the CDR3 is TGCGCCAGCAGCGAGAGCCTCGCTCGGAATGAGCAGTTCTTC. Translation gives CASSESLARNEQFF.

This chain uses TRBV7-9 with TRBJ2-7, with 8 bases that match TRBD1. V was clipped by 4 bases and J by 9 bases; unmatched bases: 11. This CDR3 contains 14 residues. Germline V gene sequence: CDR1 SEHNR, CDR2 FQNEAQ (reference sequence). CDR3 coding DNA: TGTGCCAGCAGCTCTTTAGGACAGGGAAACGGGCAGTACTTC. Its translation is CASSSLGQGNGQYF.

This clonotype turned up a few times. V usage is TRBV12-3 or TRBV12-4 and J usage is TRBJ1-1; D is unclear. The CDR3 loop spans 14 amino acids. V gave up 5 bases and J gave up 1 base, with 11 bases separating them. DNA for the CDR3: TGTGCCAGCAGTCCCCTCGGCCAGAACACTGAAGCTTTCTTT. The encoded protein is CASSPLGQNTEAFF.

The V gene is TRBV29-1, the J gene TRBJ1-5, with D possibly TRBD1 on 5 matching bases. CDR1 SQVTM and CDR2 ANQGSEA come from the germline V gene. V lost 4 bases and J 2 bases, leaving 15 bases between the germline ends. This CDR3 has 15 amino acids. CDR3 nucleotide sequence: TGCAGCGTTGTCATCCCAGGGAAGGGCAATCAGCCCCAGCATTTT. Encoded protein: CSVVIPGKGNQPQHF.

This clonotype was seen a few times. The genes are TRBV6-5 and TRBJ2-7, with 9 bases fitting TRBD2. Germline V gives CDR1 MNHEY, CDR2 SVGAGI. The CDR3 has 15 residues. V was pared by 6 bases and J by 2 bases, with 8 bases of the junction left unmatched. In nucleotides, the CDR3 is TGTGCCAGCAGCGCGGGTAGCGGGGGAACCTACGAGCAGTACTTC. Protein: CASSAGSGGTYEQYF.

The chain has TRBV20-1 and TRBJ2-1, with a tentative D call TRBD2 (6 bases). Trimming removed 0 bases from V and 0 bases from J, with 15 bases in between. CDR1 and CDR2 from the germline V gene are DFQATT and SNEGSKA (reference sequence). The CDR3 spans 17 residues. The CDR3 loop reads CSARDRGGISSYNEQFF. In DNA form, the CDR3 reads TGCAGTGCTAGAGATCGTGGCGGGATCAGCTCCTACAATGAGCAGTTCTTC.

This clonotype was seen just once. The chain joins TRBV5-6 to TRBJ2-7; no definite D call. CDR1 SGHDT and CDR2 YYEEEE come from the germline V gene. The V gene lost 3 bases and the J gene lost 3 bases, with 13 bases spanning the gap. CDR3 length: 14 amino acids. The CDR3 DNA reads as TGTGCCAGCAGCTCGCCCTCGCGGAGCTACGAGCAGTACTTC. This encodes CASSSPSRSYEQYF.

The rearrangement links TRBV25-1 to TRBJ1-2; 8 nucleotides match TRBD1. V shed 2 bases and J 7 bases; nucleotides not matched to a gene: 6. The CDR3 is 14 residues long. CDR1 and CDR2 from the germline V gene are MGHDK and SYGVNS. As DNA, the CDR3 is TGTGCCAGCAGTGAACCAGGGGGCGCCGGTGGCTACACCTTC. Its translation is CASSEPGGAGGYTF.

The chain joins TRBV9 to TRBJ2-4; the match to TRBD1 covers 7 bases. The last part of the DNA fits TRBJ2-7 better; the J call may be wrong. This CDR3 contains 13 residues. Germline V gene lookup returns CDR1 SGDLS and CDR2 YYNGEE. CDR3 in DNA: TGTGCCAGCAGTACAGGGGTCCGGGACGAGCAGTACTTC. It codes for CASSTGVRDEQYF.

The chain has TRBV13 and TRBJ2-3, with 11 bases lining up with TRBD2. CDR3 length: 16 residues. V shed 1 base, J shed 7 bases, and the junction held 7 bases outside the gene matches. Germline V lookup: CDR1 PRHDT, CDR2 FYEKMQ (reference sequence). Written as DNA, the CDR3 is TGTGCCAGCAGCTTAGCCCCGGCTAGCGGGAGGTATACGCAGTATTTT. This translates into CASSLAPASGRYTQYF.

The chain joins TRBV28 to TRBJ2-5; tentatively, D is TRBD2 (5 bases). Germline V gene data show CDR1 as MDHEN and CDR2 as SYDVKM. The CDR3 consists of 16 residues. V was trimmed by 3 bases and J by 5 bases, leaving 19 bases between them. This CDR3 is CASSFFRAGNRETQYF. Written as DNA, the CDR3 is TGTGCCAGCAGTTTTTTTCGAGCCGGGAATAGGGAGACCCAGTACTTC.

The chain uses TRBV12-3 or TRBV12-4 and TRBJ1-1; D is unclear. CDR3 length: 12 amino acids. The V and J ends lost 2 bases and 4 bases respectively, with 5 bases between them. CDR3 nucleotide sequence: TGTGCCAGCAGTTTAACCGGCACTGAAGCTTTCTTT. Its translation: CASSLTGTEAFF.

This clonotype was counted only a few times. The rearrangement joins TRBV6-5 to TRBJ2-4; D possibly corresponds to TRBD1 (5 bases). CDR1 is MNHEY and CDR2 is SVGAGI in the germline V gene. The CDR3 is made up of 14 amino acids. Trimming took 6 bases from V and 3 from J, leaving 12 bases between them. Written as DNA, the CDR3 is TGTGCCAGCAGACACTCAAGGGGCAAAAACATTCAGTACTTC. This translates into CASRHSRGKNIQYF.

This chain uses TRBV7-8 with TRBJ2-7, with 7 bases lining up with TRBD1. The germline V gene encodes CDR1 SGHVS and CDR2 FQNEAQ. After removal of 5 bases from V and 3 bases from J, the junction contained 7 bases not matched to a gene. There are 14 residues in the CDR3. CDR3 nucleotides: TGTGCCAGCAGCGTTGGACAGGCAAACTACGAGCAGTACTTC. Protein product: CASSVGQANYEQYF.

This clonotype was counted only a few times. This chain uses TRBV12-3 or TRBV12-4 with TRBJ2-3; 9 bases fit TRBD2. CDR3 size: 15 residues. V was pared by 6 bases and J by 2 bases, with 6 bases of the junction left unmatched. The CDR3 coding sequence is TGTGCCAGCAGCTATAGCGGGAGCCACACAGATACGCAGTATTTT. Its protein is CASSYSGSHTDTQYF.